This T cell receptor (beta chain) was observed in a study of beta chain features in type 1 diabetes (dated by TCRdb to about 2018). Concerning the study at large: Patients and healthy donors did not differ in mean age, gender distribution, total cell number or subset yield. A total of about 100,000,000 sorted cells were examined across all samples, and RNA yield correlated strongly with the number of cells per subset. Whereas all 30 or so donors provided naive and central memory subsets, regulatory and stem cell-like memory subsets were isolated from just 8 patients and roughly eight healthy donors. The study compared the TCRB repertoires of sorted circulating CD4+ T cell subsets in recently diagnosed type 1 diabetes patients with those in matched healthy donors.

In its sample, this clone was seen a few times. This clone's antigen is unknown. Per-base qualities were not stored, and no clone one base away is much larger. Each donor gave one peripheral blood draw, averaging around 120 mL, which was collected into heparinised tubes. Using a panel that included CD45RO, CCR7, CD25, CD127, CD95 and CD27, naive, central memory, regulatory and stem cell-like memory CD4+ T cells were sorted on a BD FACSAria II. Purity was above 95% for every sorted population. PBMCs were isolated right away by Lymphoprep density gradient centrifugation and were stained directly, without culture. So that batch effects would be minimized, each experiment stained and sorted samples in pairs, pairing one healthy donor with one patient. CDR1 SNHLY and CDR2 FYNNEI were looked up in the germline V gene. The CDR3 measures 14 amino acids from cysteine to phenylalanine. Just the 42-base CDR3 DNA is kept, in frame starting at base 1. V lost 11 bases and J lost 2 bases, and the count of bases not matched to a germline gene is 7.

The High Capacity cDNA Reverse Transcription Kit was used to reverse transcribe all of the isolated RNA, meaning that expressed TCRB transcripts were what got sequenced. Naive, central memory and regulatory T cell samples underwent deep immunoSEQ sequencing, averaging about 3.57 million total reads per sample. Sorted cells were lysed in RLT buffer and RNA was extracted with DNase-treated RNeasy Micro or Mini kits, depending on cell number. To prevent cross-contamination, every cell subset was processed on its own, while patient and healthy donor samples were processed together. Using the immunoSEQ multiplex PCR, TCRB sequences were amplified from cDNA into 87-bp fragments spanning the CDR3 region. The amplicons were sequenced using the Illumina HiSeq platform. Per the original workflow: Synthetic template baselines were used to correct PCR bias computationally, reads within Hamming distance 2 were collapsed, and singletons that could not be merged were discarded. Reads were aligned against IMGT so that V, D and J genes, CDR3 length and insertions or deletions at six rearrangement sites could be assigned. Within each subset, clonotype counts were normalized to sorted cell number, after which true diversity and Gini coefficients were computed with the tcR R package. The overlap coefficient, calculated on TCRB nucleotide sequences, was used to quantify repertoire sharing. The table was pulled from immuneACCESS by TCRdb, which kept in-frame rearrangements only. Such tables lose some clones; where checked, under half of the loss comes from unresolved V genes, and the rest has no known cause. V, J and clone size are those of that table, while D and trimming were read from the DNA. This sample has about 200,000 clones in its table, and about 11% of those were observed once. Roughly 1.4% of the sample is taken by the ten largest.

Broader findings and caveats from the paper: A moderate but significant shortening of TCRB CDR3 length was observed in type 1 diabetes patients in all four CD4+ subsets. PCR may preferentially amplify shorter templates, but because patient and control samples were amplified and corrected together, any resulting skew would affect both groups equally. Naive, central memory and regulatory TCRB repertoires appeared to be more alike among patients than among healthy donors. Because small numbers of individuals were included in the HLA sub-analyses, any influence of HLA type on TCRB rearrangement was left unresolved. Patients with type 1 diabetes made fewer insertions and deleted more nucleotides at VDJ recombination sites, implying thymic rearrangement abnormalities. Because cDNA was sequenced instead of genomic DNA, activated cells with high expression could be over-represented, although the groups did not differ in activation or CD3 levels.

This clonotype was obtained from a man younger than 35 in good health. The rearrangement joined TRBV2 to TRBJ2-1, with 9 middle bases fitting TRBD2. Sequenced input: central memory CD4+ T cells from blood. CDR3 protein: CASSLAGPYNEQFF. In nucleotide form, the sequence is TGTGCCTCGAGTCTAGCGGGGCCCTACAATGAGCAGTTCTTC.